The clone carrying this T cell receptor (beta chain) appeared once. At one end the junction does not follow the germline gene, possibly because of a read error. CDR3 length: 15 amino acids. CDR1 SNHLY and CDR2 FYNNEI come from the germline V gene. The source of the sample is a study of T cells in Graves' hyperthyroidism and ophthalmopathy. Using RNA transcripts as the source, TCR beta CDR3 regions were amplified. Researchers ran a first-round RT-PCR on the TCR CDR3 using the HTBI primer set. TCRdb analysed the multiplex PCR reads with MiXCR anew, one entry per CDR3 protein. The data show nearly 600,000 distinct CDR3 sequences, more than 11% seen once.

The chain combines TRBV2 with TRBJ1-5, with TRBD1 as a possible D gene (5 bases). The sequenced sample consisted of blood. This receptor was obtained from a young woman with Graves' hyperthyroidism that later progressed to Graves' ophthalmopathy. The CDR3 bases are TGCGCCAGCAGAGAAGGGACCTTGAGCGATCAGCCCCAGCATTTT. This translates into CASREGTLSDQPQHF. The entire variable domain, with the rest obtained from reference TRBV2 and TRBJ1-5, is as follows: EPEVTQTPSHQVTQMGQEVILRCVPISNHLYFYWYRQILGQKVEFLVSFYNNEISEKSEIFDDQFSVERPDGSNFTLKIRSTKLEDSAMYFCASREGTLSDQPQHFGDGTRLSIL.